Below, 9 T cell receptor beta chains from the same sample are listed, as sequenced in a study of cytomegalovirus exposure and HLA in healthy donors (dated by TCRdb to 2016 to 2017). Library generation was performed with the immunoSEQ multiplex PCR assay. For the multiplex PCR, a mixture combining 60 forward primers for TCR Vbeta segments and 13 reverse primers for TCR Jbeta segments was used. TCRdb took over this immuneACCESS table, retaining in-frame rearrangements with V and J assigned. Such tables are incomplete; in checked studies, under half of the missing clones stem from an unresolved V gene, and the remainder is unexplained. The table kept for this sample lists roughly 100,000 clones. The ten largest account for about 3.5% of the sample. What was sequenced was PBMCs. These receptors originate from a man aged 40-49 years in good health and CMV-seronegative.

This chain joins TRBV6-6 and TRBJ2-5; 7 nucleotides match TRBD1. Germline V gene sequence: CDR1 MNHNY, CDR2 SVGAGI (reference sequence). The CDR3 is 13 residues long. The V segment lost 2 bases and the J segment 3 bases; nucleotides outside the gene matches: 0. CDR3 in DNA: TGTGCCAGCAGTTACACAGGGGAAGAGACCCAGTACTTC. As protein: CASSYTGEETQYF.

The genes are TRBV28 and TRBJ2-5; D unresolved. CDR3 length equals 11 residues. CDR1 is MDHEN and CDR2 is SYDVKM in the germline V gene. Trimming took off 7 bases at V and 5 bases at J, with 8 bases between the two ends. Here the CDR3 DNA reads TGTGCCAGCACGACCAGGGAGACCCAGTACTTC. Residues: CASTTRETQYF.

The chain employs TRBV7-9 and TRBJ1-3; D is perhaps TRBD1 (6 bases). V lost 2 bases and J 2 bases, leaving 13 bases between the germline ends. CDR1 is SEHNR, CDR2 FQNEAQ, per germline (reference sequence). CDR3 length: 16 amino acids. The CDR3 protein is CASSLLQGSAGNTIYF. The CDR3 nucleotides are TGTGCCAGCAGCTTACTACAGGGTAGCGCTGGAAACACCATATATTTT.

CDR3 DNA sequence: TGTGCCAGCACCCCAAACAACGGACAGGTCGATCAGCCCCAGCATTTT. It encodes CASTPNNGQVDQPQHF. The chain uses TRBV28 and TRBJ1-5, with 7 bases fitting TRBD1. The CDR3 has 16 amino acids. In germline, CDR1 is MDHEN, CDR2 SYDVKM. Unmatched junction bases numbered 14, after V lost 7 bases and J lost 5 bases.

The CDR3 DNA sequence: TGTGCCACCACCGGGACAGGGGGAAACACCATATATTTT. Its translation: CATTGTGGNTIYF. The J gene is TRBJ1-3, the V gene TRBV10-3; TRBD1 matches 9 bases. The CDR3 spans 13 residues. Germline V gene sequence: CDR1 ENHRY, CDR2 SYGVKD. V was pared by 10 bases and J by 4 bases, with 5 bases of the junction left unmatched.

The chain couples TRBV30 to TRBJ1-2; TRBD1 matches 8 bases. Trimming took 5 bases from V and 8 from J; bases not matched to a gene: 10. Germline CDR1 reads GTSNPN; CDR2 reads SVGIG (reference sequence). This CDR3 is built from 13 residues. As DNA, the CDR3 is TGTGCCTGGTTTTTCCAGGGGGCGAACGGCTACACCTTC. It specifies CAWFFQGANGYTF.

The chain links TRBV30 to TRBJ1-2; D possibly corresponds to TRBD1 (5 bases). In germline, CDR1 is GTSNPN, CDR2 SVGIG (reference sequence). V dropped 3 bases and J dropped 8 bases, with 13 bases sitting between them. The CDR3 totals 12 residues. Here the CDR3 DNA reads TGTGCCTGGAGGGGGACTTCGGGGGGCTACACCTTC. Translated: CAWRGTSGGYTF.

In DNA, the CDR3 is TGTGCCAGCAGGGTACAGGGCGGCAGCCAGCCCCAGCATTTT. Its translation is CASRVQGGSQPQHF. This chain connects TRBV28 to TRBJ1-5; a possible D gene is TRBD1 (6 bases). Trimming cost V 6 bases and J 7 bases, with 16 bases left between them. The CDR3 runs 14 residues. Germline lookup yields CDR1 MDHEN and CDR2 SYDVKM.

The chain employs TRBV6-5 and TRBJ2-7, with D possibly TRBD1 on 5 matching bases. The CDR3 length is 13 residues. CDR1 is MNHEY and CDR2 is SVGAGI in the germline V gene. V dropped 1 base and J dropped 4 bases, with 8 bases sitting between them. CDR3 protein: CASSYLSGYEQYF. The CDR3, as DNA: TGTGCCAGCAGTTACTTATCAGGGTACGAGCAGTACTTC.